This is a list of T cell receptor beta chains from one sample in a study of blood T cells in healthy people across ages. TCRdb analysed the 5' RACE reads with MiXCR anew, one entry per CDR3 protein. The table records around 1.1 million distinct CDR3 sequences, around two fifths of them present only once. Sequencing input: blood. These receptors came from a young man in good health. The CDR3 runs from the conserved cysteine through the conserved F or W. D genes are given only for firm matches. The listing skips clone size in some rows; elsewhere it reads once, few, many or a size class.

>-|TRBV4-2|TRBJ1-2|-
CASSQDWGSDGYTF
TGTGCCAGCAGCCAAGATTGGGGTTCGGATGGCTACACCTTC
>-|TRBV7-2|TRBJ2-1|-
CASSPDGFYNEQFF
TGTGCCAGCAGCCCCGATGGGTTCTACAATGAGCAGTTCTTC
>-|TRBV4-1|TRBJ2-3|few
CASSQAVVADTQYF
TGCGCCAGCAGCCAGGCCGTCGTGGCAGATACGCAGTATTTT
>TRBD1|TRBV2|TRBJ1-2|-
CASRINDRAMGYTF
TGTGCCAGCAGGATAAATGACAGGGCAATGGGCTACACCTTC
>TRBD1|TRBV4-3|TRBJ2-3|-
CASSEQGVTDAQYF
TGCGCCAGCTCCGAACAGGGGGTCACAGATGCGCAGTATTTT
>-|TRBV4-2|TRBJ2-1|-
CTSSQDGQLSFF
TGTACCAGCAGCCAAGACGGACAGCTTTCGTTCTTC
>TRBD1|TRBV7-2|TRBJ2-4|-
CASSLSGQSLAKNIQYF
TGTGCCAGCAGCTTATCGGGACAGTCTCTAGCCAAAAACATTCAGTACTTC
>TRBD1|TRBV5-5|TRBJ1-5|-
CASSQGQAARPQHF
TGTGCCAGCAGCCAGGGACAGGCGGCACGGCCCCAGCATTTT
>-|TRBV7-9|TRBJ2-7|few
CASSLVAGRSYEQYF
TGTGCCAGCAGCTTAGTGGCAGGGAGGTCCTACGAGCAGTACTTC
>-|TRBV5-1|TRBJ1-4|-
CASSNQLGTNEKLFF
TGCGCCAGCAGCAACCAGTTGGGGACTAATGAAAAACTGTTTTTT
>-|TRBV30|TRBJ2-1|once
CAWGLGLVHEQFF
TGTGCCTGGGGGTTGGGGCTAGTCCATGAGCAGTTCTTC
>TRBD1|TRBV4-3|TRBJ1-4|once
CASSQDMTGGEKLFF
TGCGCCAGCAGCCAAGATATGACAGGGGGCGAAAAACTGTTTTTT
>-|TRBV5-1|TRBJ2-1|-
CASSLGGKTYNEQFF
TGCGCCAGCAGCTTGGGAGGAAAAACCTACAATGAGCAGTTCTTC
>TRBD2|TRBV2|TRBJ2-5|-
CASSEVAGGSETQYF
TGTGCCAGCAGTGAAGTAGCGGGGGGGTCAGAGACCCAGTACTTC
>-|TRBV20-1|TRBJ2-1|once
CSPGRGGGGLNEQFF
TGCAGTCCTGGGAGAGGGGGGGGCGGTCTCAATGAGCAGTTCTTC
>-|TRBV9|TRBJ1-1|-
CASSFRPRQIGDTEAFF
TGTGCCAGCAGCTTCCGACCCAGACAGATAGGGGACACTGAAGCTTTCTTT
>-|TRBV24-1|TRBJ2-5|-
CATSDSPGAVQETQYF
TGTGCCACCAGTGATTCCCCAGGGGCAGTACAAGAGACCCAGTACTTC
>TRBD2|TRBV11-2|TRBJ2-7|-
CASSSSGKFYEQYF
TGTGCCAGCAGCTCTAGCGGGAAGTTCTACGAGCAGTACTTC
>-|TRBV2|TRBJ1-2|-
CASSEAGTGPYGYTF
TGTGCCAGCAGTGAAGCGGGGACGGGGCCCTATGGCTACACCTTC
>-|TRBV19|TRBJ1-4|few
CASSIGVGHRDEKLFF
TGTGCCAGTAGTATCGGAGTGGGACATAGGGACGAAAAACTGTTTTTT
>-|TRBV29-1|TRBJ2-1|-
CSVARQGGDEQFF
TGCAGCGTTGCAAGGCAGGGAGGCGATGAGCAGTTCTTC
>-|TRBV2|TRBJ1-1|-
CASNRDVSTEAFF
TGTGCCAGCAATCGGGACGTCTCAACTGAAGCTTTCTTT
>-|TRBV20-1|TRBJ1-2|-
CSARRTNFGYTF
TGCAGTGCTAGGAGGACTAACTTTGGCTACACCTTC
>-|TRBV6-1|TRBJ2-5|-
CASSESQVLTETQYF
TGTGCCAGCAGTGAATCACAGGTGTTGACTGAGACCCAGTACTTC
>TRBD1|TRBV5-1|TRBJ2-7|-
CASSREITGVNDQYF
TGCGCCAGCAGCAGAGAAATTACAGGGGTAAACGATCAGTACTTC
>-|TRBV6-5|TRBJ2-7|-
CASSYAYLGYEQYF
TGTGCCAGCAGTTACGCGTACTTGGGGTACGAGCAGTACTTC
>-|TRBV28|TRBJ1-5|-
CASSDLGKPQHF
TGTGCCAGCAGTGACCTGGGGAAGCCCCAGCATTTT
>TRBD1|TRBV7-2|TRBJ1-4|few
CASSSTPTGNYEKLFF
TGTGCCAGCAGCTCAACTCCGACAGGGAATTATGAAAAACTGTTTTTT
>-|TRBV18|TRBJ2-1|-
CASVRMTKGQFF
TGTGCCAGCGTTCGGATGACCAAAGGGCAGTTCTTC
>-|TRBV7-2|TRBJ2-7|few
CASSLARYYEQYF
TGTGCCAGCAGCTTAGCGAGATACTACGAGCAGTACTTC
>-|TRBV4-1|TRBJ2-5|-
CASSHHVRVLEPKETQYF
TGCGCCAGCAGCCACCACGTCAGAGTGCTGGAACCCAAAGAGACCCAGTACTTC
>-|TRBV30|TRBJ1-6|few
CAWSGERGGSPLHF
TGTGCCTGGAGTGGGGAAAGGGGGGGATCACCCCTCCACTTT
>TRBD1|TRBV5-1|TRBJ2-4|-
CASSAFDRDNIQYF
TGCGCCAGCTCAGCCTTCGACAGGGACAACATTCAGTACTTC
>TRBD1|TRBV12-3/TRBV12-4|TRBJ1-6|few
CASSRGQLNSPLHF
TGTGCCAGCAGTCGGGGACAGCTTAATTCACCCCTCCACTTT
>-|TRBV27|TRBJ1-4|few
CASSHQTPVLANEKLFF
TGTGCCAGCAGCCATCAAACCCCGGTGCTGGCTAATGAAAAACTGTTTTTT
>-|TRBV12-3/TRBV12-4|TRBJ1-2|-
CASSLTEVRTF
TGTGCCAGCAGTCTGACAGAGGTCCGCACCTTC
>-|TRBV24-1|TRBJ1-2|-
CAAHSLQAEGGYTF
TGTGCCGCACATTCGCTCCAGGCCGAGGGTGGCTACACCTTC
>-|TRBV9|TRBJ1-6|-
CASGTSNSPLHF
TGTGCCAGCGGAACAAGTAATTCACCCCTCCACTTT
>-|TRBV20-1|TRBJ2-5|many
CSATRPVRVWQETQYF
TGCAGTGCTACAAGACCGGTGAGAGTTTGGCAAGAGACCCAGTACTTC
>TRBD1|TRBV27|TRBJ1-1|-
CASRLQGGLPNTEAFF
TGTGCCAGCAGGCTACAAGGGGGCCTCCCGAACACTGAAGCTTTCTTT
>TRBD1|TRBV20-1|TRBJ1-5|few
CSAPRGDRGLDNQPQHF
TGCAGTGCCCCTCGGGGGGACAGGGGGCTTGATAATCAGCCCCAGCATTTT